This T cell receptor beta chain is from a study of T cell responses to AZD1222 COVID-19 vaccine. The method was immunoSEQ multiplex PCR; TCRdb's version includes in-frame clones alone and lacks a portion of them. The profile shows 160,000 or so clones, about 90% of them singletons. Germline loops: CDR1 MNHEY, CDR2 SMNVEV (reference sequence). Trimming removed 3 bases from V and 7 bases from J, with 12 bases in between. The length of the CDR3 is 13 residues. The sequence was collected from an adult in good health. The sample in question was peripheral blood, obtained on day 0 of AZD1222 vaccination. The chain links TRBV27 to TRBJ1-2; no definite D call. The CDR3 bases are TGTGCCAGCAGTTTCCGAAAGGGTCGTGGCTACACCTTC. Its protein is CASSFRKGRGYTF.